Sequencing of this T cell receptor (beta chain) was carried out in a study of Ad26.COV2.S vaccination and SARS-CoV-2 variants. The germline V gene has CDR1 LNHDA and CDR2 SQIVND (reference sequence). This CDR3 has 14 amino acids. V was clipped by 7 bases and J by 0 bases, with 9 bases between them. Treatment described: roughly 18 received Ad26.COV2.S at low or high dose, single or two shots; a few received placebo; per-sample allocation not given. On day 63 after the first injection, vaccine and placebo recipients gave samples. Profiled with immunoSEQ multiplex PCR; TCRdb holds only in-frame clones, not every one. The sample consists of a few hundred thousand clones, about 90% of them appearing once.

This TCR was sampled from a person between 18 and 59 years old who received the Ad26.COV2.S COVID-19 vaccine or a placebo. Sample: peripheral blood, taken in a trial of Ad26.COV2.S vaccine versus placebo. The rearrangement joins TRBV19 to TRBJ1-4; D is unclear. CDR3 sequence (DNA): TGTGCCAGTACAGATCGTGCAACTAATGAAAAACTGTTTTTT. Translating it yields CASTDRATNEKLFF.